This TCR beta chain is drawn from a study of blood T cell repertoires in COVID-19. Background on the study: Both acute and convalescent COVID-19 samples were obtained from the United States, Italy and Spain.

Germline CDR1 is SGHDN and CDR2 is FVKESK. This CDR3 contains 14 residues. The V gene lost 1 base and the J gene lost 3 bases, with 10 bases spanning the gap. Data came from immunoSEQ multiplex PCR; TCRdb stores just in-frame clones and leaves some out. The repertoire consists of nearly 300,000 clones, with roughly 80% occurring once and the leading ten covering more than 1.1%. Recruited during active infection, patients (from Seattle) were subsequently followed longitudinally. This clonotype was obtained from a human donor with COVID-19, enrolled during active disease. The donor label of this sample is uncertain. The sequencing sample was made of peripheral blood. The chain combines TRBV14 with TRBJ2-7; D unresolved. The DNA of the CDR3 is TGTGCCAGCAGCCAAGTCTTCCAGGACTACGAGCAGTACTTC. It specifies CASSQVFQDYEQYF. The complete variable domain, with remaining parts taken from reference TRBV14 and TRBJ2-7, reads EAGVTQFPSHSVIEKGQTVTLRCDPISGHDNLYWYRRVMGKEIKFLLHFVKESKQDESGMPNNRFLAERTGGTYSTLKVQPAELEDSGVYFCASSQVFQDYEQYFGPGTRLTVT.